The source of this T cell receptor beta chain is a study of spatial heterogeneity in lung cancer. CDR3 length equals 15 residues. Germline CDR1 reads LGHDT; CDR2 reads YNNKEL (reference sequence). Trimming removed 4 bases from V and 0 bases from J, with 13 bases in between. General study results and limits: Tumor mutation count correlated with how many alpha and beta TCRs expanded intratumorally.

Time point reported: sample taken at primary tumor resection. A total of around 76 untreated early-stage non-small cell lung cancer patients served as donors. The input material, whole RNA from tumor, nontumor lung or frozen PBMC, was sequenced unsorted. Each molecule of TCR cDNA was tagged with one unique molecular identifier. TCRdb re-called the 5' RACE reads with MiXCR, one entry per CDR3 protein. The repertoire holds some 7,000 distinct CDR3 sequences, 14% seen once, with approximately 8.1% in the top ten. Of note for this clonotype: Its cognate antigen is unknown. A library made for alpha chains picked up this beta chain off target, so its size means little.

The clonotype was recovered from a female donor with early-stage non-small cell lung cancer. The sequencing here drew on lung tumor tissue, taken at surgery. The chain employs TRBV3-1 and TRBJ2-7; D possibly corresponds to TRBD2 (6 bases). CDR3 in amino acids: CASSLRGGPSYEQYF. CDR3 nucleotide sequence: TGTGCCAGCAGCCTGCGGGGCGGACCCTCCTACGAGCAGTACTTC.